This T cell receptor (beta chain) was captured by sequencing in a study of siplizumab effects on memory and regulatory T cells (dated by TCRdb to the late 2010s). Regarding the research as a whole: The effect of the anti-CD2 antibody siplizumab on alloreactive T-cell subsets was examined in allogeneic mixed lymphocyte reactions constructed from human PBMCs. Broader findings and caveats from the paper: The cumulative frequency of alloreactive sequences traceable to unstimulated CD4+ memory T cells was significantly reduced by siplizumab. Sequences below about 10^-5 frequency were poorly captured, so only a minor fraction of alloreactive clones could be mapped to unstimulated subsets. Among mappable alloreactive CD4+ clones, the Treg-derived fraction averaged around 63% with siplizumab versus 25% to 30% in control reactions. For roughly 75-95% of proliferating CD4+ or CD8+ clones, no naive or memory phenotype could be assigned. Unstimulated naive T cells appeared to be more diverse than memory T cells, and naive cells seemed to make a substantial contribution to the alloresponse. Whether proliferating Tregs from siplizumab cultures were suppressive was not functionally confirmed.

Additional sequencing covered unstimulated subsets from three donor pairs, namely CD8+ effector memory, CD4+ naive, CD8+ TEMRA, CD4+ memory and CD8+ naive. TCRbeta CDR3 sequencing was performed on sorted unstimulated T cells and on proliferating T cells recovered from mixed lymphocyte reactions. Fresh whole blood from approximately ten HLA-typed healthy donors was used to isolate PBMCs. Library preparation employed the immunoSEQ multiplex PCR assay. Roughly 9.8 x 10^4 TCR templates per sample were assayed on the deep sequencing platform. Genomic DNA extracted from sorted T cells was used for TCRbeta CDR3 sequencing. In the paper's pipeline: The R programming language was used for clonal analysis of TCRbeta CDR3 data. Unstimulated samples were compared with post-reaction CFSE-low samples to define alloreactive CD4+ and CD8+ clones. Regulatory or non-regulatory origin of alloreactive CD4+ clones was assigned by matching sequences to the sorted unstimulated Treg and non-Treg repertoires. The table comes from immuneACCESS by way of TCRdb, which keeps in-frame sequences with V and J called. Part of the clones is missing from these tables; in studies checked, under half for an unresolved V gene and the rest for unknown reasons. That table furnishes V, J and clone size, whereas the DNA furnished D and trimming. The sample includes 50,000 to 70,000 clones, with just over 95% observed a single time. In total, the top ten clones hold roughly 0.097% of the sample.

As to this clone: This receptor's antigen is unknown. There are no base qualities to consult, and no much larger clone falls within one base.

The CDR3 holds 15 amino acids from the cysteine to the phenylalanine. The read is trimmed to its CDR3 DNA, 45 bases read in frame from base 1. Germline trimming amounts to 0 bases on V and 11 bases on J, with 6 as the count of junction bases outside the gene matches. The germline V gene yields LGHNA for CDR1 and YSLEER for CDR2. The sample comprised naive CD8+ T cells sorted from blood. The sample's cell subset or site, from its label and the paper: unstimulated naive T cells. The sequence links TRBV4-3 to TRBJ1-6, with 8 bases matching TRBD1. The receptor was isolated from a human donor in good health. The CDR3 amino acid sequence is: CASSQERTGLAPLHF. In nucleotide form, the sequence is TGCGCCAGCAGCCAAGAACGGACAGGGCTAGCACCCCTCCACTTT.